A single sample is the source of the 23 T cell receptor beta chains below, sequenced in a study of blood T cell repertoires in COVID-19. Profiling relied on immunoSEQ multiplex PCR, and the TCRdb table lists in-frame clones only, not all of them. The sample lists tens of thousands of clones, around 70% occurring once. The sequencing input was peripheral blood. These receptors all stem from a woman between 65 and 79 years old with acute or convalescent COVID-19.

This clone was observed a few times. The gene calls are TRBV7-2 and TRBJ1-5, with 7 bases identical to TRBD1. The CDR3 is 16 residues long. V shed 1 base and J 6 bases; nucleotides not matched to a gene: 9. Germline-derived CDR1 and CDR2 are SGHTA and FQGNSA. The CDR3 region is CASSLVLGAGGQPQHF. CDR3 DNA: TGTGCCAGCAGCTTAGTATTAGGGGCAGGGGGTCAGCCCCAGCATTTT.

CDR3 in amino acids: CSGVGATNEKLFF. For the CDR3, the DNA is TGCAGCGGTGTCGGGGCAACTAATGAAAAACTGTTTTTT. The genes are TRBV29-1 and TRBJ1-4, with unresolved D. Germline V gives CDR1 SQVTM, CDR2 ANQGSEA. Trimming took 7 bases from V and 0 from J, leaving 9 bases between them. CDR3 length: 13 amino acids.

The chain carries TRBV5-1 and TRBJ2-5; a possible D gene is TRBD2 (5 bases). Germline CDR1 reads SGHRS; CDR2 reads YFSETQ. Trimming pared 4 bases from V and 5 bases from J, leaving 15 bases between. The CDR3 consists of 14 residues. As DNA, the CDR3 is TGCGCCAGCAGCGCCCAGGACTTTCAGGAGACCCAGTACTTC. Amino acid sequence: CASSAQDFQETQYF.

This chain uses TRBV5-1 with TRBJ2-5, with D possibly being TRBD2 (6 bases). CDR1 is SGHRS and CDR2 is YFSETQ in the germline V gene. Trimming cost V 4 bases and J 4 bases, with 14 bases left between them. CDR3 length: 14 amino acids. The CDR3 is CASSARGLGETQYF. In nucleotides, the CDR3 is TGCGCCAGCAGCGCCCGGGGGTTGGGAGAGACCCAGTACTTC.

This chain uses TRBV7-9 with TRBJ2-4, with 9 bases matching TRBD1. J lost 4 bases, V lost 5 bases, and 15 bases had no gene match. From germline, CDR1 is SEHNR and CDR2 FQNEAQ (reference sequence). CDR3 length: 18 residues. The CDR3 here is CASSPGTGNTPEKNIQYF. The CDR3 coding sequence is TGTGCCAGCAGCCCCGGGACAGGGAATACCCCCGAAAAAAACATTCAGTACTTC.

The chain links TRBV27 to TRBJ2-7; D possibly corresponds to TRBD1 (6 bases). The CDR3 extends over 18 amino acids. V was cut by 0 bases and J by 0 bases, with 18 bases left in between. The germline V gene has CDR1 MNHEY and CDR2 SMNVEV (reference sequence). The DNA for the CDR3 is TGTGCCAGCAGTTTATCGAGGGGGACAACATCATTCTCCTACGAGCAGTACTTC. Translated, it gives CASSLSRGTTSFSYEQYF.

This clone has just a few counts. The chain uses TRBV12-5 and TRBJ1-4; 12 bases line up with TRBD1. Germline loops: CDR1 LGHNT, CDR2 FRNRAP. The CDR3 consists of 18 residues. The V and J ends lost 2 bases and 8 bases, in that order; junction bases with no gene match: 12. CDR3 coding DNA: TGTGCTAGTGGTTTGCCCGGTGGGGGACAGGGGGCCCGAGAAAAACTGTTTTTT. Translated, it gives CASGLPGGGQGAREKLFF.

The V gene is TRBV29-1, the J gene TRBJ1-1; D might be TRBD1 (5 bases). This CDR3 spans 14 amino acids. V lost 8 bases to trimming and J lost 0 bases, with 16 bases between them. Germline V gene sequence: CDR1 SQVTM, CDR2 ANQGSEA. The CDR3 bases are TGCAGCCATTTGGGGACTTCCATGAACACTGAAGCTTTCTTT. Its protein product is CSHLGTSMNTEAFF.

This chain uses TRBV7-6 with TRBJ1-1; weak D call: TRBD1 (6 bases). CDR3 length equals 14 residues. CDR1 SGHVS and CDR2 FNYEAQ come from the germline V gene. With 5 bases removed from V and 1 base from J, the gap between germline ends came to 11 bases. The CDR3 region is CASSPQGSNTEAFF. In nucleotides, the CDR3 is TGTGCCAGCAGCCCTCAGGGGTCGAACACTGAAGCTTTCTTT.

Written as DNA, the CDR3 is TGTGCCACCAGTGATAGACAAGTGATGGTGAAAGCGGGGGGGAGCTACAATGAGCAGTTCTTC. Protein product: CATSDRQVMVKAGGSYNEQFF. This chain joins TRBV24-1 and TRBJ2-1, with 10 bases identical to TRBD2. With V trimmed by 3 bases and J by 3 bases, 19 bases remained unmatched. The CDR3 spans 21 residues. Germline CDR1 KGHDR, CDR2 SFDVKD.

The chain uses TRBV19 and TRBJ2-2; D might be TRBD1 (5 bases). Germline assignment: CDR1 LNHDA and CDR2 SQIVND (reference sequence). The length of the CDR3 is 13 residues. The V end lost 1 base, the J end lost 6 bases, and 6 bases lay between the germline ends. DNA for the CDR3: TGTGCCAGTAGTATAGGACAGCCCGGGGAGCTGTTTTTT. Protein: CASSIGQPGELFF.

V and J are TRBV5-1 and TRBJ1-1; D gene unclear. This CDR3 comprises 15 residues. With 5 bases removed from V and 1 base from J, the gap between germline ends came to 15 bases. The V gene's germline CDR1 is SGHRS and CDR2 YFSETQ. In nucleotides, the CDR3 is TGCGCCAGCAGTATTCCCCAAACAGCGAACACTGAAGCTTTCTTT. Protein product: CASSIPQTANTEAFF.

The chain recombines TRBV6-5 with TRBJ1-1, with D possibly being TRBD1 (5 bases). CDR3 length: 16 amino acids. The V end was cut by 0 bases, the J end by 4 bases, with 15 bases between. Per the germline V gene, CDR1 is MNHEY and CDR2 is SVGAGI. CDR3 in amino acids: CASSYSGGGSGTEAFF. In nucleotides, the CDR3 is TGTGCCAGCAGTTACTCGGGCGGGGGTTCGGGCACTGAAGCTTTCTTT.

The chain joins TRBV9 to TRBJ2-5; 8 bases fit TRBD2. Germline V CDR1 and CDR2: SGDLS, YYNGEE. The CDR3 has 16 amino acids. V dropped 3 bases and J dropped 2; count of bases not matched to a gene: 9. This chain's CDR3 is CASSAPGGVGQETQYF. CDR3 in DNA: TGTGCCAGCAGCGCCCCCGGGGGGGTGGGTCAAGAGACCCAGTACTTC.

CDR3 loop: CASALRGLAGGTYNEQFF. CDR3 nucleotide sequence: TGTGCCAGCGCCCTACGGGGTCTAGCGGGGGGTACCTACAATGAGCAGTTCTTC. The rearrangement uses TRBV27 and TRBJ2-1; TRBD2 agrees at 11 bases. From germline, CDR1 is MNHEY and CDR2 SMNVEV (reference sequence). This CDR3 contains 18 residues. V shed 8 bases, J shed 2 bases, and the junction held 14 bases outside the gene matches.

The gene calls are TRBV10-3 and TRBJ2-1; TRBD1 might be the D (6 bases). Deletions cut 3 bases from V and 5 bases from J, with 17 bases between. The germline V gene encodes CDR1 ENHRY and CDR2 SYGVKD. This CDR3 spans 16 amino acids. The CDR3: CAISDPGATFDNEQFF. The CDR3 DNA sequence: TGTGCCATCAGTGACCCAGGGGCTACCTTCGACAATGAGCAGTTCTTC.

The V gene is TRBV6-5, the J gene TRBJ1-1, with D possibly being TRBD1 (5 bases). Germline CDR1 MNHEY, CDR2 SVGAGI. CDR3 length equals 13 residues. With 8 bases removed from V and 3 bases from J, the gap between germline ends came to 13 bases. Written as DNA, the CDR3 is TGTGCCAGCGGTTGGGGGAGGGACACTGAAGCTTTCTTT. Amino acid sequence: CASGWGRDTEAFF.

V usage is TRBV11-2 and J usage is TRBJ1-2, with 12 bases aligning to TRBD1. CDR1 and CDR2 from the germline V gene are SGHAT and FQNNGV. V lost 4 bases and J lost 4; bases outside the gene matches: 10. The CDR3 spans 17 residues. DNA of the CDR3: TGTGCCAGCAGCTCCCCGGGACAGGGGGCGTTAGGCTATGGCTACACCTTC. Its translation is CASSSPGQGALGYGYTF.

This chain connects TRBV10-3 to TRBJ2-1; 13 positions match TRBD2. The CDR3 loop spans 17 amino acids. Trimming cost V 10 bases and J 6 bases; bases outside gene matches: 15. Germline V gene lookup returns CDR1 ENHRY and CDR2 SYGVKD. The CDR3 sequence: CASTKAFGTSGINEQFF. The CDR3 coding sequence is TGTGCCAGCACCAAGGCGTTTGGGACTAGCGGGATCAATGAGCAGTTCTTC.

With respect to this clone: One end of the junction does not line up with germline, which may come from a read error. The CDR3 DNA reads as TGTGCTAGCAGCTTAGCCCAGAAACAGAGACAGACCCGGAACTATGGCTACACCTTC. Protein sequence: CASSLAQKQRQTRNYGYTF. The rearrangement links TRBV7-7 to TRBJ1-2, with TRBD1 as a possible D gene (5 bases). CDR3 length equals 19 residues. CDR1 SSHAT and CDR2 FNYEAQ come from the germline V gene (reference sequence).

This sequence joins TRBV29-1 and TRBJ2-2; D perhaps matches TRBD1 (5 bases). V was trimmed by 6 bases and J by 4 bases, leaving 15 bases between them. This CDR3 has 14 residues. The germline V gene has CDR1 SQVTM and CDR2 ANQGSEA. The DNA of the CDR3 is TGCAGCGTCCAGGGTTTGGCCGGCACCGGGGAGCTGTTTTTT. Translation: CSVQGLAGTGELFF.

V is TRBV3-1 (or the pseudogene TRBV3-2) and J is TRBJ2-1; possible D gene TRBD1, 8 bases. The CDR3 covers 14 residues. From germline, CDR1 is LGHDT and CDR2 YNNKEL (reference sequence). V was trimmed by 1 base and J by 10 bases, leaving 14 bases between them. CDR3 region: CASSQGQGRGEQFF. The CDR3, as DNA: TGTGCCAGCAGCCAAGGACAGGGGAGGGGCGAGCAGTTCTTC.

V usage is TRBV29-1 and J usage is TRBJ2-1, with TRBD2 identical over 7 bases. The germline V gene encodes CDR1 SQVTM and CDR2 ANQGSEA. The CDR3 loop spans 14 amino acids. After removal of 5 bases from V and 4 bases from J, the junction contained 8 bases not matched to a gene. CDR3 sequence (DNA): TGCAGCGTTCATCGGGGGGAATGGTACAATGAGCAGTTCTTC. Its protein product is CSVHRGEWYNEQFF.